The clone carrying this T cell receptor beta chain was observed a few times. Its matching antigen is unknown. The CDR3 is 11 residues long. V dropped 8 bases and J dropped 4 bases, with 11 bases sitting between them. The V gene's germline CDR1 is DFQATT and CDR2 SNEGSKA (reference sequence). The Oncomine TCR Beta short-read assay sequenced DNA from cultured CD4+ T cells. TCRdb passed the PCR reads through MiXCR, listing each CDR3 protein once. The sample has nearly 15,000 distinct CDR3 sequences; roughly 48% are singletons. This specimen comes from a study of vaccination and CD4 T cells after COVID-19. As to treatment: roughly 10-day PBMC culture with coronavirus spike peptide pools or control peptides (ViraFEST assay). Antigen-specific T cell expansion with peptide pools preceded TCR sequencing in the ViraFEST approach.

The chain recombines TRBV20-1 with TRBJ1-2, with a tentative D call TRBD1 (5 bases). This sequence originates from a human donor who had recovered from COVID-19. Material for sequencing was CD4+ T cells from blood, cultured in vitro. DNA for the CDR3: TGCAGTAGCAGGGCTCTCTATGGCTACACCTTC. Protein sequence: CSSRALYGYTF.